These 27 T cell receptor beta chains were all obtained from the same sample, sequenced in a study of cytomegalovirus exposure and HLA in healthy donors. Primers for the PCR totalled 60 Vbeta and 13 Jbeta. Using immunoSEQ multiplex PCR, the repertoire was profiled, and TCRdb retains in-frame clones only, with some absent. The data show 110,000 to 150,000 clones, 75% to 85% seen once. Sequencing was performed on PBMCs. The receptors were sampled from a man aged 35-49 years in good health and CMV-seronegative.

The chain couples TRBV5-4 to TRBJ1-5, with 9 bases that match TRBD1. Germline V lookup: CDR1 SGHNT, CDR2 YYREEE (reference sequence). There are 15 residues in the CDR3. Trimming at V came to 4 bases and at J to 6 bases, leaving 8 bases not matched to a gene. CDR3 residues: CASSPGTGSRQPQHF. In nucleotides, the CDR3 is TGTGCCAGCAGCCCGGGGACAGGGAGTCGTCAGCCCCAGCATTTT. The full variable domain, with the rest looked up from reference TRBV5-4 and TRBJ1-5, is ETGVTQSPTHLIKTRGQQVTLRCSSQSGHNTVSWYQQALGQGPQFIFQYYREEENGRGNFPPRFSGLQFPNYSSELNVNALELDDSALYLCASSPGTGSRQPQHFGDGTRLSIL.

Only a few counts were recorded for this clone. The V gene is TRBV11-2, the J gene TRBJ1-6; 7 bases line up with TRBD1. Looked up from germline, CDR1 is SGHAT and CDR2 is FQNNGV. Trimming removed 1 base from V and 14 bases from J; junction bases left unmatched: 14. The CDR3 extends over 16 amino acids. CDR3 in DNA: TGTGCCAGCAGCTTAGGGGACAGCTTCCCGATGAGGGCCCTCCACTTT. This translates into CASSLGDSFPMRALHF.

The CDR3 nucleotides read TGTGCCAGCAGCGTATTGACCGGGGACACCATATATTTT. It yields the protein CASSVLTGDTIYF. This chain joins TRBV9 and TRBJ1-3; the D is unclear. The CDR3 totals 13 residues. In germline, CDR1 is SGDLS, CDR2 YYNGEE. Trimming took off 1 base at V and 8 bases at J, with 10 bases between the two ends.

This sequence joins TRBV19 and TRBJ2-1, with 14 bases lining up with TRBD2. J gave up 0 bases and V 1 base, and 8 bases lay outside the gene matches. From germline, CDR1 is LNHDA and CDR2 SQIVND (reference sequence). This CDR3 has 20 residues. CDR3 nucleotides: TGTGCCAGTAGTATAGGGACTAGCGGGGGGAAGCGAAGCTCCTACAATGAGCAGTTCTTC. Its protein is CASSIGTSGGKRSSYNEQFF.

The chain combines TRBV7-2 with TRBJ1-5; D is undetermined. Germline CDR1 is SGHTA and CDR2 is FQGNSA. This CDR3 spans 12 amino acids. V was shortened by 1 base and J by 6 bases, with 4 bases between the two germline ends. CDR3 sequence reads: CASSLGAQPQHF. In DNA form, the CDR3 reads TGTGCCAGCAGCTTAGGGGCTCAGCCCCAGCATTTT.

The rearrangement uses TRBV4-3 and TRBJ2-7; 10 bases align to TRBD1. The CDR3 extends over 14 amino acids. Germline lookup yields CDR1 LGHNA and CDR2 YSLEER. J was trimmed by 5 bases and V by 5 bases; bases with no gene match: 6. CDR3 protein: CASSCRDRGDEQYF. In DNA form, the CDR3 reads TGCGCCAGCAGCTGCCGGGACAGGGGTGACGAGCAGTACTTC.

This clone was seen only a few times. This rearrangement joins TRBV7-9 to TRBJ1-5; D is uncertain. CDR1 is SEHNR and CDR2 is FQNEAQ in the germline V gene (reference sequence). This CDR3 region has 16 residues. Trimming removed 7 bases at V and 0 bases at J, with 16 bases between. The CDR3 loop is CASTLPGNYSNQPQHF. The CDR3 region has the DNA TGTGCCAGCACCCTACCGGGGAATTATAGCAATCAGCCCCAGCATTTT.

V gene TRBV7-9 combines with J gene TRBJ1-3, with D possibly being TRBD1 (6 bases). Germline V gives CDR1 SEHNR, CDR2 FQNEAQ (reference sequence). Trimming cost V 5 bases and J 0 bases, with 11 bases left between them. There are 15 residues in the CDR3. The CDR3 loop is CASSPGQTSGNTIYF. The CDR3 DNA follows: TGTGCCAGCAGCCCAGGACAGACCTCTGGAAACACCATATATTTT.

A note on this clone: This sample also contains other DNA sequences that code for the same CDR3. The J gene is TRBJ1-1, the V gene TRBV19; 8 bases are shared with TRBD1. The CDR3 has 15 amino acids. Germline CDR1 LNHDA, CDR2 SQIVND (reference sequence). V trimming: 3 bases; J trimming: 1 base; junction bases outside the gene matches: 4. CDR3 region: CASSIGGQENTEAFF. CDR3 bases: TGTGCCAGTAGTATTGGGGGACAGGAGAACACTGAAGCTTTCTTT. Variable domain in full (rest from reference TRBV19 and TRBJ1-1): DGGITQSPKYLFRKEGQNVTLSCEQNLNHDAMYWYRQDPGQGLRLIYYSQIVNDFQKGDIAEGYSVSREKKESFPLTVTSAQKNPTAFYLCASSIGGQENTEAFFGQGTRLTVV.

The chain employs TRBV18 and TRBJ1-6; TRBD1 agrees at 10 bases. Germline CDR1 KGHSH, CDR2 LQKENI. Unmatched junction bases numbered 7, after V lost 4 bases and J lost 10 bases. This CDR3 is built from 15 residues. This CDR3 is CASSQDRGRVSPLHF. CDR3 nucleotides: TGTGCCAGCTCACAAGACAGGGGGCGAGTATCACCCCTCCACTTT. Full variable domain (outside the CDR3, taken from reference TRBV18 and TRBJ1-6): NAGVMQNPRHLVRRRGQEARLRCSPMKGHSHVYWYRQLPEEGLKFMVYLQKENIIDESGMPKERFSAEFPKEGPSILRIQQVVRGDSAAYFCASSQDRGRVSPLHFGNGTRLTVT.

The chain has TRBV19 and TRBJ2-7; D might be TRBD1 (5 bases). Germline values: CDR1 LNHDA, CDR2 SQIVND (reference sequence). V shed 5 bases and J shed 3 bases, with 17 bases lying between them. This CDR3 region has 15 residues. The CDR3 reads CASSADVRGSYEQYF. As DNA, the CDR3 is TGTGCCAGTAGTGCGGACGTTAGGGGTAGCTACGAGCAGTACTTC.

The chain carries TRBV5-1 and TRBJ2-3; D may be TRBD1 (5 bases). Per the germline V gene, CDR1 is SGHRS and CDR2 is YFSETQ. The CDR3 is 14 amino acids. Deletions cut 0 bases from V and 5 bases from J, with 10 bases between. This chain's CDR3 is CASSLDSGLDTQYF. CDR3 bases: TGCGCCAGCAGCTTGGACTCAGGGTTAGATACGCAGTATTTT. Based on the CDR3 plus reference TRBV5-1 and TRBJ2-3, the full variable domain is KAGVTQTPRYLIKTRGQQVTLSCSPISGHRSVSWYQQTPGQGLQFLFEYFSETQRNKGNFPGRFSGRQFSNSRSEMNVSTLELGDSALYLCASSLDSGLDTQYFGPGTRLTVL.

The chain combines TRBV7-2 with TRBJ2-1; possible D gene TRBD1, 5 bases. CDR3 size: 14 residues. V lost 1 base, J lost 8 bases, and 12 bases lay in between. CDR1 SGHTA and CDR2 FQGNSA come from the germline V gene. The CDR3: CASSLVAGWDEQFF. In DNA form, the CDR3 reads TGTGCCAGCAGCTTAGTGGCAGGGTGGGATGAGCAGTTCTTC. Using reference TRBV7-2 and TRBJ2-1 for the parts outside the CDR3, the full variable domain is GAGVSQSPSNKVTEKGKDVELRCDPISGHTALYWYRQSLGQGLEFLIYFQGNSAPDKSGLPSDRFSAERTGGSVSTLTIQRTQQEDSAVYLCASSLVAGWDEQFFGPGTRLTVL.

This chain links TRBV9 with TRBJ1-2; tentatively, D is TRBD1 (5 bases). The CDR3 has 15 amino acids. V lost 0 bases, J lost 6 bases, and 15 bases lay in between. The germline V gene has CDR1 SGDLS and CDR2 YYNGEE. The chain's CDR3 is CASSVGGQGDHGYTF. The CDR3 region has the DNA TGTGCCAGCAGCGTAGGGGGCCAGGGTGACCATGGCTACACCTTC.

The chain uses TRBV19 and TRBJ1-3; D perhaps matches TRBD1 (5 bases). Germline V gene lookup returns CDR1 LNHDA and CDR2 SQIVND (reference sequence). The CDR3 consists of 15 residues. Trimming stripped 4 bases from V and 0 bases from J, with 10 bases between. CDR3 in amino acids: CASSTGPSSGNTIYF. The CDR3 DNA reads TGTGCCAGTAGTACAGGGCCGAGCTCTGGAAACACCATATATTTT.

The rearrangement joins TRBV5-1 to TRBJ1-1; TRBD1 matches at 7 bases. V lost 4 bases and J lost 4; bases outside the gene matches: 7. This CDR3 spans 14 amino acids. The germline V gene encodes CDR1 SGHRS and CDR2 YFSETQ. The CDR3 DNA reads TGCGCCAGCAGCCCGTCTGCAGGGGGCACTGAAGCTTTCTTT. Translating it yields CASSPSAGGTEAFF.

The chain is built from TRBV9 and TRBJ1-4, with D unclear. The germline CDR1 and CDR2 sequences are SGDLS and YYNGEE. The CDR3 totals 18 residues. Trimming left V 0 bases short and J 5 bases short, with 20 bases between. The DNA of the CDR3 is TGTGCCAGCAGCGTAGAGGAGGGAGGTGTCAGACTAAATGAAAAACTGTTTTTT. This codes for CASSVEEGGVRLNEKLFF.

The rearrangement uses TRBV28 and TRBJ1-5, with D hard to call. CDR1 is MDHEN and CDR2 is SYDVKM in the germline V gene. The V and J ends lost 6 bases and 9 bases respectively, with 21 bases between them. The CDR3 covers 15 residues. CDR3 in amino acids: CASSLSSTLRGPQHF. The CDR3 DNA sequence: TGTGCCAGCAGCCTCTCCTCAACTCTGCGGGGGCCCCAGCATTTT. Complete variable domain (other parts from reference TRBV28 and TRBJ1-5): DVKVTQSSRYLVKRTGEKVFLECVQDMDHENMFWYRQDPGLGLRLIYFSYDVKMKEKGDIPEGYSVSREKKERFSLILESASTNQTSMYLCASSLSSTLRGPQHFGDGTRLSIL.

CDR3: CASSSRTGNIQYF. The CDR3 DNA reads as TGCGCCAGCAGCTCCCGGACAGGGAACATTCAGTACTTC. V usage is TRBV4-1 and J usage is TRBJ2-4, with 8 nucleotides matching TRBD1. CDR1 is MGHRA and CDR2 is YSYEKL in the germline V gene. The CDR3 contains 13 residues. V trimming: 5 bases; J trimming: 7 bases; junction bases outside the gene matches: 4.

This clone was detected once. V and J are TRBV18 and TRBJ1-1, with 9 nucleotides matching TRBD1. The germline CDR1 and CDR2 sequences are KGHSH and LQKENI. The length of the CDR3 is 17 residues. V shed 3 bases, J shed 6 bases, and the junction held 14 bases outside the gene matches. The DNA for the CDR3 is TGTGCCAGCTCACCCGCGGGACAGGGTGTAATTAGGGCTGAAGCTTTCTTT. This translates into CASSPAGQGVIRAEAFF.

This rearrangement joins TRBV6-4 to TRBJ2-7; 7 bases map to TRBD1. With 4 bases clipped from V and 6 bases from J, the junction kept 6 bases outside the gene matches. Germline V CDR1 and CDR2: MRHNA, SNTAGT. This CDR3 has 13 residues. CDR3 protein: CASSANRGGEQYF. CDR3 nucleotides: TGTGCCAGCAGTGCCAACAGGGGTGGCGAGCAGTACTTC.

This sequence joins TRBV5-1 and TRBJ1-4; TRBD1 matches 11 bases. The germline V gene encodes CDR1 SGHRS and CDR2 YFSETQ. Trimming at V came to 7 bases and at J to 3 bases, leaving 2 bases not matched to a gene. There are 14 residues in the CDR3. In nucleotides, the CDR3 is TGCGCCAGCGGACAGGGGGCGGCTAATGAAAAACTGTTTTTT. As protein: CASGQGAANEKLFF.

DNA for the CDR3: TGTGCCACCAGCAGCGGGCAGCTACTAGTCCACACCTTC. It translates to CATSSGQLLVHTF. The V and J genes are TRBV15 and TRBJ1-2; no reliable D call. The CDR3 has 13 residues. Per germline, CDR1 LNHNV and CDR2 YYDKDF (reference sequence). The V end lost 3 bases, the J end lost 12 bases, and 17 bases lay between the germline ends.

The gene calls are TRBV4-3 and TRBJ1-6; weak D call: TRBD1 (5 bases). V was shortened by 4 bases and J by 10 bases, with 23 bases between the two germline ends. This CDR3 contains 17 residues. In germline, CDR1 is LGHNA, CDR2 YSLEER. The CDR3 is CASSLGTISTARSPLHF. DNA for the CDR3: TGCGCCAGCAGCCTAGGGACTATCTCGACAGCGAGGTCACCCCTCCACTTT.

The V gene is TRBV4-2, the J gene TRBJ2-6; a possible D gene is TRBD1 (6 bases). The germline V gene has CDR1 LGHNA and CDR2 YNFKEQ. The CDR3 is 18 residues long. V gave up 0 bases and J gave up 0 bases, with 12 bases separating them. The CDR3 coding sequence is TGTGCCAGCAGCCAAGATCAGGACAGTTTCTCTGGGGCCAACGTCCTGACTTTC. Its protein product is CASSQDQDSFSGANVLTF.

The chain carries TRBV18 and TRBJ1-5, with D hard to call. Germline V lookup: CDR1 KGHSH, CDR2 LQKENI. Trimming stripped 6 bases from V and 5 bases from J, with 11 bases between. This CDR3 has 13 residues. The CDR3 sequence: CASSPEVDQPQHF. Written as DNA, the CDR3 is TGTGCCAGCTCCCCCGAGGTCGATCAGCCCCAGCATTTT.

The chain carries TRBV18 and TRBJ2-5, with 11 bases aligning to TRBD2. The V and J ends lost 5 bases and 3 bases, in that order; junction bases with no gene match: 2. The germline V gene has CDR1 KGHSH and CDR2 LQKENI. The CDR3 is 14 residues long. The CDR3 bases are TGTGCCAGCTCAATGACTAGCGGGGAAGAGACCCAGTACTTC. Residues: CASSMTSGEETQYF.